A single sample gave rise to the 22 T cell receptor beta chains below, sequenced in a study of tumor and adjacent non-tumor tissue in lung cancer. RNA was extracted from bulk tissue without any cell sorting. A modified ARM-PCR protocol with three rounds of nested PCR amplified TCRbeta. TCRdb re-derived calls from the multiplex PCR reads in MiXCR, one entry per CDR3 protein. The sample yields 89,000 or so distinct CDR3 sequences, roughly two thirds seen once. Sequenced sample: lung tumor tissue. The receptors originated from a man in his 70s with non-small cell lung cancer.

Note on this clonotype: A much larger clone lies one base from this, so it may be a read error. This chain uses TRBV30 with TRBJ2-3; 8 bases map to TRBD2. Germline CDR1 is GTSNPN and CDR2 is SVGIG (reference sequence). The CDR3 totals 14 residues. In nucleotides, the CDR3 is TGTGCCTGGACTAGCGGGCGTAGCATAGATACGCAGTATTTT. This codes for CAWTSGRSIDTQYF.

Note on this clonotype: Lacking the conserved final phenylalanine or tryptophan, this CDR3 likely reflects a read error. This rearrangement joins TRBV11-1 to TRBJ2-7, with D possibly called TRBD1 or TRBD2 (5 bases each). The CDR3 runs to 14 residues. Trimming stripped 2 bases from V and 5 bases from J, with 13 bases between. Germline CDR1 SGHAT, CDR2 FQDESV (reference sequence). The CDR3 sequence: CASSLWGNFDEQYL. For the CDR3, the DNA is TGTGCCAGCAGCTTATGGGGGAACTTCGACGAGCAGTACCTC.

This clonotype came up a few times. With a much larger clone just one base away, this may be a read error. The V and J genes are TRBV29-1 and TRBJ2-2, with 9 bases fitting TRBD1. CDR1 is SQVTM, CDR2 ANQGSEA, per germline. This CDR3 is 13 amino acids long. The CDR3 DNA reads TGCAGCGGACGCACAGGGGGCACCGGGGAGCTGCTTTTT. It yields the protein CSGRTGGTGELLF.

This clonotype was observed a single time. As DNA, the CDR3 is TGCGCCAGCAGGGGAGGGACAGGGGGAGTCTACGAGCAGTACTTC. Protein sequence: CASRGGTGGVYEQYF. The chain couples TRBV10-2 to TRBJ2-7, with TRBD1 matching over 11 bases. Unmatched junction bases numbered 7, after V lost 6 bases and J lost 3 bases. Per germline, CDR1 WSHSY and CDR2 SAAADI. The CDR3 consists of 15 residues.

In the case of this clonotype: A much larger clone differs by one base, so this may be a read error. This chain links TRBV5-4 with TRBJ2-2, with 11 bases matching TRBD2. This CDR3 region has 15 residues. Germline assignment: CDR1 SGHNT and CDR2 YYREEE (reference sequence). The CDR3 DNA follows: TGTGCCAGCAGCCGTAGCGGGAGGGGGACCGGGAAGCTGTTTTTT. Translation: CASSRSGRGTGKLFF.

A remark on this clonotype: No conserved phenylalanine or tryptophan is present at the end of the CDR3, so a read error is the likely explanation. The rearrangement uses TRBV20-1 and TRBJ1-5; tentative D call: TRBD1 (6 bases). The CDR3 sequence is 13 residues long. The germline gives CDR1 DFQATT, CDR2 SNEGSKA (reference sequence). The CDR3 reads CIAPPGVGQPQHL. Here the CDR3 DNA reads TGCATTGCCCCCCCAGGGGTCGGTCAGCCTCAGCATCTT.

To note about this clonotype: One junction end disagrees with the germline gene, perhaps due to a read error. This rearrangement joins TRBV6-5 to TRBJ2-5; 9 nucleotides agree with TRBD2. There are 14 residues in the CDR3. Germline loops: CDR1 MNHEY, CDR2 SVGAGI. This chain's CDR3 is CARSRLAVRGTQYF. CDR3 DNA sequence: TGTGCCCGCAGTAGACTAGCGGTGAGGGGGACCCAGTACTTC.

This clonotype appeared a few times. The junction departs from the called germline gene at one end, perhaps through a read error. The CDR3 nucleotides read TGTGCCAGCAGCCCGGAGCGGGGTCGGGACGAGCAATACTTC. Translated, it gives CASSPERGRDEQYF. V and J are TRBV5-4 and TRBJ2-7; 7 nucleotides match TRBD2. The CDR3 contains 14 residues. Germline V gives CDR1 SGHNT, CDR2 YYREEE (reference sequence).

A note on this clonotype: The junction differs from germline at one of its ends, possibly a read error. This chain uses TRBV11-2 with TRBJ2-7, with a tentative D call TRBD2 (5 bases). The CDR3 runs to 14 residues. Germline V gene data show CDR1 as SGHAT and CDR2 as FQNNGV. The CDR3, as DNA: TGTGCCAGCAACTTAGCGACTGGCTCCTACGAGCAGTACTTC. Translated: CASNLATGSYEQYF.

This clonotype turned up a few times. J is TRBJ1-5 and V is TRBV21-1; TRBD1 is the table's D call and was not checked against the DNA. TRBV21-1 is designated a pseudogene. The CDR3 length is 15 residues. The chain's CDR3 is CASSYGGRSNQPQHF. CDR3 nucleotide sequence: TGTGCCAGCAGCTATGGGGGTAGAAGCAATCAGCCCCAGCATTTT.

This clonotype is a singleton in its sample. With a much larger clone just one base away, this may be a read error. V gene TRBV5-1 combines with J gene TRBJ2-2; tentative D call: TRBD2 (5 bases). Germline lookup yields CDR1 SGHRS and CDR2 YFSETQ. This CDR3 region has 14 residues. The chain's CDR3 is CASSLGENSGELFF. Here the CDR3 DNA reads TGCGCCAGCAGCTTGGGGGAGAACAGCGGGGAGCTGTTTTTT.

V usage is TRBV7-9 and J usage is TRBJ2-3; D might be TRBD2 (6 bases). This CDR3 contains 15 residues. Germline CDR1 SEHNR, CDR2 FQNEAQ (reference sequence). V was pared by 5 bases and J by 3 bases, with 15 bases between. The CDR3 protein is CASSPSSVLTDTQYF. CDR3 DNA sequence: TGTGCCAGCAGCCCATCTAGCGTGTTAACAGATACGCAGTATTTT.

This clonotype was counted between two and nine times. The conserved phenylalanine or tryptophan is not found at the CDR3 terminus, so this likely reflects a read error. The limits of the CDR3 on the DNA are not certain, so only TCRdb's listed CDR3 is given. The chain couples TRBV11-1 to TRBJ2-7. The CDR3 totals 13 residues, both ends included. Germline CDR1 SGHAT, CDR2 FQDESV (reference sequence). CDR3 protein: CASSYSKVGSSYL.

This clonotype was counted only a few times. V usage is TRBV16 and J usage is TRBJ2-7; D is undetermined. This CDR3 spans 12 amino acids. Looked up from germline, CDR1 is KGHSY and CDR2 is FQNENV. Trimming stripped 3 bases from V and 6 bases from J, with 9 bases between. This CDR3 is CASSQNVREQYF. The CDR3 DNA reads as TGTGCCAGCAGCCAGAACGTTCGCGAGCAGTACTTC.

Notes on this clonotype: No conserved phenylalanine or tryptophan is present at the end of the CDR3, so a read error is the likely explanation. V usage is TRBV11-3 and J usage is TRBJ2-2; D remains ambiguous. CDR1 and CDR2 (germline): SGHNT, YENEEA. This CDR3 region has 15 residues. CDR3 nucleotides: TGTGCCGGCAGCTTAGACCGCGGATCAGGCGGGGAGCTGTTTCTT. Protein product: CAGSLDRGSGGELFL.

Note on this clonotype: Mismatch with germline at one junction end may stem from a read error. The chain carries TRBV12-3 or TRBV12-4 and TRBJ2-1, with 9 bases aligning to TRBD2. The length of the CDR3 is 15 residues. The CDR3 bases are TGTGCCCGCAGTACCTTTAGGACTAGCGTGGATGAGCAGTTCTTC. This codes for CARSTFRTSVDEQFF.

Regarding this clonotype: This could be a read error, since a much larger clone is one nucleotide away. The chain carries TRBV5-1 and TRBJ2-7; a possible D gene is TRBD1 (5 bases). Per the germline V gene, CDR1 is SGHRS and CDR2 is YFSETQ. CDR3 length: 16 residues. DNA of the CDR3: TGCGCCAGCAGCTTGGATTTTGTAGGGGCGGTCAACGAGCACTACTTC. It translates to CASSLDFVGAVNEHYF.

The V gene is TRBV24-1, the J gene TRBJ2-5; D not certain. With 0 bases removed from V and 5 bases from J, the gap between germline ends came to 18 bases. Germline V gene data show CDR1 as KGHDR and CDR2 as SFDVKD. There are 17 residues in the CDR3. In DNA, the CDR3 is TGTGCCACCAGTGATTTGGAGCCGGAACGGCCGTGGGAGACCCAGTACTTC. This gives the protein CATSDLEPERPWETQYF.

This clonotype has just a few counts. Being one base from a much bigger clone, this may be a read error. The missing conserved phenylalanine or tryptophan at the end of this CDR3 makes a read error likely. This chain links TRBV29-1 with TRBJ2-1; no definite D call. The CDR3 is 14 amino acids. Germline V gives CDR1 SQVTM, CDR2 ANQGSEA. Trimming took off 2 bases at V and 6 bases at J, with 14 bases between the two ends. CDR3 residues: CSVEPWGLSNEQFL. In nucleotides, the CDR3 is TGCAGCGTTGAACCCTGGGGATTGTCCAATGAGCAGTTCTTA.

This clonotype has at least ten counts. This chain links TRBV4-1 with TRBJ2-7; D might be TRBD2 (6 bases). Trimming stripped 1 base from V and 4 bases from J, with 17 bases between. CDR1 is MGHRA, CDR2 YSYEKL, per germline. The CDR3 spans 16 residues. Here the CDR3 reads CASSQGAGRTTYEQYF. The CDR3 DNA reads TGCGCCAGCAGCCAAGGGGCGGGCCGGACTACATACGAGCAGTACTTC.

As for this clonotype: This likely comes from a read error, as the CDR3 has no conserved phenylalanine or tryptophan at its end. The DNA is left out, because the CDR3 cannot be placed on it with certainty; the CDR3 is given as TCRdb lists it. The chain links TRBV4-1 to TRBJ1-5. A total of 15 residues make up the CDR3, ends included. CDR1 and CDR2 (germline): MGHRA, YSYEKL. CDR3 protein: CASSPRGRGNQPLHL.

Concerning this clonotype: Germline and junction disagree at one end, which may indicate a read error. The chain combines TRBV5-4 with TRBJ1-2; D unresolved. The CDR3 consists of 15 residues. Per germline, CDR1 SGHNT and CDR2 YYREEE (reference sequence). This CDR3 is CASRPRPGETYAYAF. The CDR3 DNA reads TGTGCCAGCAGACCAAGACCCGGGGAAACCTATGCCTACGCCTTC. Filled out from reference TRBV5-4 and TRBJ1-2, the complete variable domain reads ETGVTQSPTHLIKTRGQQVTLRCSSQSGHNTVSWYQQALGQGPQFIFQYYREEENGRGNFPPRFSGLQFPNYSSELNVNALELDDSALYLCASRPRPGETYAYAFGSGTRLTVV.